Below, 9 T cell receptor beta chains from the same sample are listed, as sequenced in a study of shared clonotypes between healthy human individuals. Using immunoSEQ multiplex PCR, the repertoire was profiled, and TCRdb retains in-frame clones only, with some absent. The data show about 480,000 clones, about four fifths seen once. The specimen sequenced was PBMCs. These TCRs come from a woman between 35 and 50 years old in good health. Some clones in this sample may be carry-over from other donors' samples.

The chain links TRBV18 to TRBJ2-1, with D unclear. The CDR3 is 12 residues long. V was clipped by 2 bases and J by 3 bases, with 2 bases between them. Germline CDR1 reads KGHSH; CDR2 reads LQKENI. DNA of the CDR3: TGTGCCAGCTCACCAGTCTACAATGAGCAGTTCTTC. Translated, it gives CASSPVYNEQFF.

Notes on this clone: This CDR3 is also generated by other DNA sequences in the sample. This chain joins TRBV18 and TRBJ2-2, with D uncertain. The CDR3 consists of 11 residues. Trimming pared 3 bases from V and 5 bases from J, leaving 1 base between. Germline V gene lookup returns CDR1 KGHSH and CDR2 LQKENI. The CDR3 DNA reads TGTGCCAGCTCACCGACCGGGGAGCTGTTTTTT. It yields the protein CASSPTGELFF.

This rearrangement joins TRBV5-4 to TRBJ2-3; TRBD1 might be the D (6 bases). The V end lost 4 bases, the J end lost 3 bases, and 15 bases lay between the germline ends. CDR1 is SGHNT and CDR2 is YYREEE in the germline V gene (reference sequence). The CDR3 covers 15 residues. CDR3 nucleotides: TGTGCCAGCAGCCAAGACCCGACAGGTACAGATACGCAGTATTTT. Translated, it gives CASSQDPTGTDTQYF.

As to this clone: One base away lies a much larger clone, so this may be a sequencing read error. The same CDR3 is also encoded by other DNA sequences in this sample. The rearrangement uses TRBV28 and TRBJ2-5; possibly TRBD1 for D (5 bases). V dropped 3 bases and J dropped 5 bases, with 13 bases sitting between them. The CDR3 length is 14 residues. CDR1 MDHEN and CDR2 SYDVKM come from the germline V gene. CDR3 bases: TGTGCCAGCAGTTTTACAGGAGCCCAGGAGACCCAGTACTTC. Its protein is CASSFTGAQETQYF. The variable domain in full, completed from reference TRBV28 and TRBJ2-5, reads DVKVTQSSRYLVKRTGEKVFLECVQDMDHENMFWYRQDPGLGLRLIYFSYDVKMKEKGDIPEGYSVSREKKERFSLILESASTNQTSMYLCASSFTGAQETQYFGPGTRLLVL.

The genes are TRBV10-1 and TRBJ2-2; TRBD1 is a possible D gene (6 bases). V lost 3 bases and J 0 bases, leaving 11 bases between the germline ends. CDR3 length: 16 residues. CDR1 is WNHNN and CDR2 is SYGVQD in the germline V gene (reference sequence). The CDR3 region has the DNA TGCGCCAGCAGTGATCAACGACAGGCGAACACCGGGGAGCTGTTTTTT. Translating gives CASSDQRQANTGELFF.

This chain's CDR3 is CASSVGLPANEQFF. For the CDR3, the DNA is TGTGCCAGCAGCGTGGGACTCCCCGCCAATGAGCAGTTCTTC. The rearrangement joins TRBV5-6 to TRBJ2-1; the D gene is possibly TRBD2 (6 bases). CDR1 is SGHDT, CDR2 YYEEEE, per germline. V lost 4 bases, J lost 6 bases, and 14 bases lay in between. CDR3 length: 14 residues.

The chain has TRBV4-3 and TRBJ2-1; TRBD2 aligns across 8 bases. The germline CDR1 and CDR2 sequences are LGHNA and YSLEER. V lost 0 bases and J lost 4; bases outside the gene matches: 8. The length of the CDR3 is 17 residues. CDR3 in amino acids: CASSQEVSREVYNEQFF. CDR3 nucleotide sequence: TGCGCCAGCAGCCAAGAGGTTTCGCGGGAGGTGTACAATGAGCAGTTCTTC.

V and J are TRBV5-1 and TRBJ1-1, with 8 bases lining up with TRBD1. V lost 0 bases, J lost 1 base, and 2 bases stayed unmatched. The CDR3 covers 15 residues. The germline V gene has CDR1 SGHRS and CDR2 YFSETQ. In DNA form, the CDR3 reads TGCGCCAGCAGCTTGGCCGGGACAGGGAACACTGAAGCTTTCTTT. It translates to CASSLAGTGNTEAFF.

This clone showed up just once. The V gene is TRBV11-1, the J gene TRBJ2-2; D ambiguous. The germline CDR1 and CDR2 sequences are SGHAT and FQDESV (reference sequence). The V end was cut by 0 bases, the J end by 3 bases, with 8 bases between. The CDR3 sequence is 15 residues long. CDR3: CASSLARQDTGELFF. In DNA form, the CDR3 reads TGTGCCAGCAGCTTAGCTCGGCAGGACACCGGGGAGCTGTTTTTT.